A selection of T cell receptor beta chains follows, all from one sample in a study of shared clonotypes between healthy human individuals. This table comes from immunoSEQ multiplex PCR, and its TCRdb copy is limited to in-frame clones, with some not included. The top ten hold 0.13% of the sample, which has some 2,100,000 clones, approximately 94% seen once. The sample consisted of naive CD4+ T cells sorted from blood. The receptors were gathered from a man aged 18 to 30 in good health. Both conserved end residues are part of each CDR3. Each record gives: J gene, D gene, CDR3 length, clone size, V gene, CDR3 DNA, CDR3 protein. D genes are given only for firm matches. Expanded clones get a size class; other rows say once, few or many, or leave the size out.

TRBJ2-1 | TRBD1 | 13 | . | TRBV6-1 | TGTGCCAGCAATCCGGACAGGGCGAGTGAGCAGTTCTTC | CASNPDRASEQFF
TRBJ2-3 | TRBD1 | 15 | . | TRBV27 | TGTGCCAGCAGGGGGGTGGGGAAGGGGGCGGATACGCAGTATTTT | CASRGVGKGADTQYF
TRBJ2-1 | TRBD2 | 15 | . | TRBV5-1 | TGCGCCAGCAGCTTAGCGGGGAGCTCCTACAATGAGCAGTTCTTC | CASSLAGSSYNEQFF
TRBJ1-1 | TRBD1 | 15 | . | TRBV7-9 | TGTGCCAGCAGCTTGACCGGGACAGCGAACACTGAAGCTTTCTTT | CASSLTGTANTEAFF
TRBJ2-2 | . | 14 | once | TRBV18 | TGTGCCAGCTCACCGGGCCAGGGAGCCGGGGAGCTGTTTTTT | CASSPGQGAGELFF
TRBJ2-1 | . | 12 | . | TRBV2 | TGTGCCAGCAGTGAAATGTCACCAGAGCAGTTCTTC | CASSEMSPEQFF
TRBJ1-2 | TRBD1 | 15 | . | TRBV6-5 | TGTGCCAGCAGGATGGGGACAGGGGTTGGCTATGGCTACACCTTC | CASRMGTGVGYGYTF
TRBJ2-7 | . | 12 | . | TRBV2 | TGTGCCAGCAGTGAAAGGGGCCACGAGCAGTACTTC | CASSERGHEQYF
TRBJ2-2 | . | 15 | . | TRBV4-3 | TGCGCCAGCAGCCAGGAGGGGCAACGAGCCGGGGAGCTGTTTTTT | CASSQEGQRAGELFF
TRBJ2-5 | . | 13 | . | TRBV5-6 | TGTGCCAGCAGCTTAGGACCGGGAGAGACCCAGTACTTC | CASSLGPGETQYF
TRBJ1-5 | . | 15 | . | TRBV30 | TGTGCCTGGAGTCCGGGGCCCGGGAATAATCAGCCCCAGCATTTT | CAWSPGPGNNQPQHF
TRBJ1-3 | . | 17 | . | TRBV27 | TGTGCCAGCAGTTTGGGTGTTCGGACCCCGCCCTTTAACACCATATATTTT | CASSLGVRTPPFNTIYF
TRBJ1-2 | TRBD1 | 15 | . | TRBV19 | TGTGCCAGTAGTATAGACGGGACAGACTATGGTGGCTACACCTTC | CASSIDGTDYGGYTF
TRBJ2-7 | . | 14 | . | TRBV6-1 | TGTGCCAGCAGTGAAGCCGCGGCAGCCTACGAGCAGTACTTC | CASSEAAAAYEQYF
TRBJ2-5 | . | 15 | . | TRBV28 | TGTGCCAGCAGTCCCCCTCGCTGGGAGAAAGAGACCCAGTACTTC | CASSPPRWEKETQYF
TRBJ2-1 | TRBD1 | 13 | . | TRBV5-6 | TGTGCCAGCAGCTTTGGACAGGGCAATGAGCAGTTCTTC | CASSFGQGNEQFF
TRBJ2-7 | TRBD2 | 15 | . | TRBV4-1 | TGCGCCAGCAGCCAAGATTCGACTAGCTTCGACGAGCAGTACTTC | CASSQDSTSFDEQYF
TRBJ2-3 | . | 17 | . | TRBV9 | TGTGCCAGCAGCCTTACTCCATCCTACGCTAGCACAGATACGCAGTATTTT | CASSLTPSYASTDTQYF
TRBJ2-3 | . | 14 | . | TRBV5-1 | TGCGCCAGCAGCTTGGCGGCCAACACAGATACGCAGTATTTT | CASSLAANTDTQYF
TRBJ1-5 | . | 14 | . | TRBV7-6 | TGTGCCAGCAGCTTGACTGATAGCAATCAGCCCCAGCATTTT | CASSLTDSNQPQHF
TRBJ2-3 | . | 15 | . | TRBV12-5 | TGTGCTAGTGGTTTGGGGACGGGGAGCACAGATACGCAGTATTTT | CASGLGTGSTDTQYF
TRBJ1-5 | . | 13 | . | TRBV29-1 | TGCAGCGTTCAATATCTGGACAATCAGCCCCAGCATTTT | CSVQYLDNQPQHF
TRBJ1-4 | . | 14 | . | TRBV6-5 | TGTGCCAGCAGTTTTGACAGGAATAATGAAAAACTGTTTTTT | CASSFDRNNEKLFF
TRBJ1-4 | . | 15 | . | TRBV7-2 | TGTGCCAGCAGCTACTCCGGCAGATTGAATGAAAAACTGTTTTTT | CASSYSGRLNEKLFF
TRBJ2-5 | . | 13 | . | TRBV4-1 | TGCGCCAGCAGCCGGGGGGGGCTGGAGACCCAGTACTTC | CASSRGGLETQYF
TRBJ1-2 | . | 14 | . | TRBV6-5 | TGTGCCAGCAGTAGTGGGGGATCTAACTATGGCTACACCTTC | CASSSGGSNYGYTF
TRBJ2-3 | TRBD2 | 14 | . | TRBV5-4 | TGTGCCAGCAGCGGCGGGGGGCGCACAGATACGCAGTATTTT | CASSGGGRTDTQYF
TRBJ1-5 | . | 13 | . | TRBV30 | TGTGCCTGGAGTGTGAGTTTCAATCAGCCCCAGCATTTT | CAWSVSFNQPQHF
TRBJ1-1 | . | 13 | . | TRBV29-1 | TGCAGCGTAAAAGGGGGTGGGAACACTGAAGCTTTCTTT | CSVKGGGNTEAFF
TRBJ2-7 | TRBD1 | 16 | . | TRBV6-5 | TGTGCCAGCAGTTCCTGGACAGGCCCCAACCCCTACGAGCAGTACTTC | CASSSWTGPNPYEQYF
TRBJ2-2 | . | 13 | . | TRBV27 | TGTGCCAGTGGACACTGGAACACCGGGGAGCTGTTTTTT | CASGHWNTGELFF
TRBJ2-7 | . | 14 | once | TRBV7-7 | TGTGCTAGCAGCCCACTGAGCGTGGAGGGAGAGCAGTACTTC | CASSPLSVEGEQYF
TRBJ2-3 | . | 17 | . | TRBV9 | TGTGCCAGCAGCGTAGCTTCCACGCTGGGCGTCACAGATACGCAGTATTTT | CASSVASTLGVTDTQYF
TRBJ2-7 | TRBD2 | 15 | . | TRBV4-2 | TGTGCCAGCAGCCAAGCCGGGACTAGCGGCTACGAGCAGTACTTC | CASSQAGTSGYEQYF
TRBJ1-1 | TRBD1 | 13 | few | TRBV29-1 | TGCAGCGTTGAGGGACAGCTCATCACTGAAGCTTTCTTT | CSVEGQLITEAFF
TRBJ1-2 | . | 15 | . | TRBV5-1 | TGCGCCAGCAGCTCTCGATCTGTCTCTAACTATGGCTACACCTTC | CASSSRSVSNYGYTF
TRBJ2-7 | . | 19 | . | TRBV6-1 | TGTGCCAGCAGTGAAGCTGTCGGGACAGAGACTAGCCCCTCCTATGAGCAGTACTTC | CASSEAVGTETSPSYEQYF
TRBJ1-2 | TRBD1 | 14 | . | TRBV6-4 | TGTGCCAGCAGTCCGGACAGGGGACCGAGTGGCTACACCTTC | CASSPDRGPSGYTF
TRBJ1-4 | . | 15 | once | TRBV9 | TGTGCCAGCAGCGTAGATTACGGGAGTAATGAAAAACTGTTTTTT | CASSVDYGSNEKLFF
TRBJ2-1 | . | 12 | . | TRBV6-1 | TGTGCCAGCAGTGAAGAAAGGCGCAGGGGTATCTTC | CASSEERRRGIF
TRBJ2-7 | . | 13 | . | TRBV27 | TGTGCCAGAATTGGTCGGGAAGACTACGAGCAGTACTTC | CARIGREDYEQYF
TRBJ2-5 | . | 14 | . | TRBV5-8 | TGTGCCAGCAGCTCCACAGGGTGGGGAGAGACCCAGTACTTC | CASSSTGWGETQYF
TRBJ2-7 | . | 14 | . | TRBV18 | TGTGCCAGCTCACCAGGGCCCAGCTCCTACGAGCAGTACTTC | CASSPGPSSYEQYF
TRBJ2-1 | TRBD2 | 15 | . | TRBV5-1 | TGCGCCAGCAGCGCCGGACTAGCGGCCGACAATGAGCAGTTCTTC | CASSAGLAADNEQFF
TRBJ2-5 | . | 15 | . | TRBV6-1 | TGTGCCAGCAGTGAATTAACGGGAGTAGGAGAGACCCAGTACTTC | CASSELTGVGETQYF
TRBJ2-7 | . | 13 | . | TRBV5-1 | TGCGCCAGCAGCTTTCCACAGGGTTACGAGCAGTACTTC | CASSFPQGYEQYF
TRBJ2-2 | . | 13 | . | TRBV6-5 | TGTGCCAGCAGTTACGGGTCCACCGGGGAGCTGTTTTTT | CASSYGSTGELFF
TRBJ2-1 | TRBD2 | 15 | . | TRBV30 | TGTGCCTGCCACCCCCCAAGCGGGAACTACAATGAGCAGTTCTTC | CACHPPSGNYNEQFF
TRBJ2-7 | . | 14 | once | TRBV6-5 | TGTGCCAGCAGTTACTCCCGGGATGGCTACGAGCAGTACTTC | CASSYSRDGYEQYF
TRBJ2-1 | TRBD2 | 14 | . | TRBV7-3 | TGTGCCAGCAGCCAGGGAGTAGCGGGGGAAGAGCAGTTCTTC | CASSQGVAGEEQFF
TRBJ2-2 | . | 14 | . | TRBV30 | TGTGCCTGGATTAAGTCGCCAAACACCGGGGAGCTGTTTTTT | CAWIKSPNTGELFF
TRBJ2-5 | . | 13 | once | TRBV10-1 | TGCGCCAGCAGTGAGTCAGGGAGGGAGACCCAGTACTTC | CASSESGRETQYF
TRBJ1-3 | TRBD1 | 15 | once | TRBV6-1 | TGTGCCACCTCGTATGACAGGGGGCCTGGAAACACCATATATTTT | CATSYDRGPGNTIYF
TRBJ2-4 | . | 15 | . | TRBV30 | TGTGCCTGGAGTATAAGGGGGGAAGTCAAAAACATTCAGTACTTC | CAWSIRGEVKNIQYF
TRBJ1-6 | . | 13 | . | TRBV27 | TGTGCCAGCACAACCATCTATAATTCACCCCTCCACTTT | CASTTIYNSPLHF
TRBJ2-1 | TRBD2 | 15 | . | TRBV10-3 | TGTGCCATCAGTGGGTATAGCGGGGGGAACAATGAGCAGTTCTTC | CAISGYSGGNNEQFF
TRBJ1-5 | . | 14 | . | TRBV28 | TGTGCCAGCAGTTTTCGGCAGGTGGATCAGCCCCAGCATTTT | CASSFRQVDQPQHF
TRBJ2-2 | . | 15 | . | TRBV5-1 | TGCGCCAGCAGCTACGGCCAGGGGAACACCGGGGAGCTGTTTTTT | CASSYGQGNTGELFF